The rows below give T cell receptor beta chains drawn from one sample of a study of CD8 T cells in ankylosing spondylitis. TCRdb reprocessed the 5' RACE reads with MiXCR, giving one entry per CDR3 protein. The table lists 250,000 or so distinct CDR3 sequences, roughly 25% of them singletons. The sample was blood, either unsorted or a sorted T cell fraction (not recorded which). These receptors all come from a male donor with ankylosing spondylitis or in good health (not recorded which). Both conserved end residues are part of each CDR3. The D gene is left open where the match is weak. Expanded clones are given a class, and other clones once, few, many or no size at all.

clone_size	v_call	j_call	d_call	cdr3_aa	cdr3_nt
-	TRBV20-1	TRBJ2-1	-	CSVRGSYNEQFF	TGCAGTGTACGTGGCTCCTACAATGAGCAGTTCTTC
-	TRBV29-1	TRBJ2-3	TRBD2	CSVGGTSKTDTQYF	TGCAGCGTTGGTGGGACTAGTAAAACAGATACGCAGTATTTT
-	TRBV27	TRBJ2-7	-	CASSLWGRSSNEQYF	TGTGCCAGCAGTTTGTGGGGACGATCCTCTAACGAGCAGTACTTC
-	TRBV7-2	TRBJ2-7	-	CASGVGLSYEQYF	TGTGCCAGCGGAGTGGGGCTATCCTACGAGCAGTACTTC
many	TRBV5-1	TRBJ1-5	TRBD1	CASSLEGANNQPQHF	TGCGCCAGCAGCTTGGAGGGGGCCAACAATCAGCCCCAGCATTTT
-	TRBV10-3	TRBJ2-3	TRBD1	CAISPPGRDREETDTQYF	TGTGCCATCAGTCCCCCCGGAAGGGACAGGGAGGAGACAGATACGCAGTATTTT
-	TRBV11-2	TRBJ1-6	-	CASSLPPGGAKPLHF	TGTGCCAGCAGCTTACCTCCCGGGGGGGCGAAACCCCTCCACTTT
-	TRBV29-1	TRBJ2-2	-	CSVEDPHMGGGTGELFF	TGCAGCGTTGAAGATCCCCACATGGGCGGTGGGACCGGGGAGCTGTTTTTT
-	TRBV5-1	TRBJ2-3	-	CASSASMSDTQYF	TGCGCCAGCAGCGCATCTATGTCCGATACGCAGTATTTT
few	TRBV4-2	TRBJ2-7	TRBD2	CASSQGGGSSYEQYF	TGTGCCAGCAGCCAAGGGGGGGGGAGCTCCTACGAGCAGTACTTC
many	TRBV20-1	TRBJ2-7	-	CSATDNYEQYF	TGCAGTGCTACGGACAACTACGAGCAGTACTTC
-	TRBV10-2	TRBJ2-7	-	CASSETGFNSYEQYF	TGCGCCAGCAGTGAAACAGGGTTTAACTCCTACGAGCAGTACTTC
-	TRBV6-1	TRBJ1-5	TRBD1	CASSEMGQYSNQPQHF	TGTGCCAGCAGTGAAATGGGACAGTATAGCAATCAGCCCCAGCATTTT
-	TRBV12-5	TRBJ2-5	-	CASEEGIGETQYF	TGTGCTAGCGAGGAGGGCATAGGTGAGACCCAGTACTTC
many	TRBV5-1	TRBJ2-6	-	CASSLVGTSGANVLTF	TGCGCCAGCAGCTTGGTAGGGACCTCTGGGGCCAACGTCCTGACTTTC
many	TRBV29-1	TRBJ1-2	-	CSVDNAENYGYTF	TGCAGCGTTGATAATGCAGAGAACTATGGCTACACCTTC
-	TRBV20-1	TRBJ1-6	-	CSARPFQGLNSPLHF	TGCAGTGCTAGACCCTTTCAGGGCCTAAATTCACCCCTCCACTTT
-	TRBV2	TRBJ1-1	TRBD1	CASRRDRQNTEAFF	TGTGCCAGCCGACGGGACAGGCAGAACACTGAAGCTTTCTTT
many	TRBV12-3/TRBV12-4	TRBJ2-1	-	CASSLSSVNEQFF	TGTGCCAGCAGTTTATCCTCCGTGAATGAGCAGTTCTTC
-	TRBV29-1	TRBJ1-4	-	CSVVTNAGEKLFF	TGCAGCGTTGTGACAAACGCCGGGGAAAAACTGTTTTTT
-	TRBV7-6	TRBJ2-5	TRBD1	CASSLSPGGETQYF	TGTGCCAGCAGCTTGTCTCCAGGGGGAGAGACCCAGTACTTC
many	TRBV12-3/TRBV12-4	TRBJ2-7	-	CASSLGPGSDEQYF	TGTGCCAGCAGTTTGGGGCCCGGTTCGGACGAGCAGTACTTC
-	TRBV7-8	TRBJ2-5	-	CASSSGWQETQYF	TGTGCCAGCAGCTCAGGGTGGCAAGAGACCCAGTACTTC
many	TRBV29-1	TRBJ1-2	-	CSADFAYTF	TGCAGCGCAGACTTTGCCTACACCTTC
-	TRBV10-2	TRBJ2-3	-	CASSESHSTDTQYF	TGCGCCAGCAGTGAATCCCATAGCACAGATACGCAGTATTTT
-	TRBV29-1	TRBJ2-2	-	CSGHYGGELFF	TGCAGCGGTCATTACGGCGGGGAGCTGTTTTTT
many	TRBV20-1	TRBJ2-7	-	CSAYRARRDEQYF	TGCAGTGCCTACAGGGCTAGGAGGGACGAGCAGTACTTC
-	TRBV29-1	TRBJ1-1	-	CSVESRGNTEAFF	TGCAGCGTTGAAAGCAGGGGGAACACTGAAGCTTTCTTT
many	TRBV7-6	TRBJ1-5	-	CASSWGPGQPQHF	TGTGCCAGCAGCTGGGGGCCGGGTCAGCCCCAGCATTTT
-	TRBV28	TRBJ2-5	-	CASRSPGGRQETQYF	TGTGCCAGCAGATCCCCCGGGGGGCGGCAAGAGACCCAGTACTTC
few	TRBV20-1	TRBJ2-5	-	CSARDLDNGQYF	TGCAGTGCTAGAGATTTGGACAACGGCCAGTACTTC
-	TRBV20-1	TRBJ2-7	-	CSARNRVKSSYEQYF	TGCAGTGCTAGAAACAGGGTTAAGAGCTCCTACGAGCAGTACTTC
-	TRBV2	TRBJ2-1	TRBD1	CASSDGQGARDEQFF	TGTGCCAGCAGTGATGGACAGGGGGCGCGGGATGAGCAGTTCTTC
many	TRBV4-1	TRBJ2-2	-	CASSQPGRENTGELFF	TGCGCCAGCAGCCAACCGGGCAGGGAGAACACCGGGGAGCTGTTTTTT
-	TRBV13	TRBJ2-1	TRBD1	CASSERQGTHNEQFF	TGTGCCAGCAGCGAACGACAGGGGACCCACAATGAGCAGTTCTTC
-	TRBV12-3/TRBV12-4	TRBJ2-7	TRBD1	CASSTPDRGLYEQYF	TGTGCCAGCAGCACCCCAGACAGGGGGCTTTACGAGCAGTACTTC
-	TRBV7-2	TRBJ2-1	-	CASGREYNEQFF	TGTGCCAGCGGCAGGGAATACAATGAGCAGTTCTTC
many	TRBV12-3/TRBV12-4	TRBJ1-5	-	CASSLDGSSNQPQHF	TGTGCCAGCAGTTTGGACGGGAGTAGCAATCAGCCCCAGCATTTT
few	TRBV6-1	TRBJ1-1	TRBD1	CASRGTGIYTEAFF	TGTGCCAGCAGGGGGACAGGGATCTATACTGAAGCTTTCTTT
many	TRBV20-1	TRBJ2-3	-	CSARGDTQYF	TGCAGTGCTAGGGGTGATACGCAGTATTTT
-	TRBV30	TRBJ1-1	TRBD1	CAWREQTGDWTEAFF	TGTGCCTGGAGGGAACAAACAGGGGACTGGACTGAAGCTTTCTTT
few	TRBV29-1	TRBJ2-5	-	CSVDGGSETQYF	TGCAGCGTTGATGGAGGGTCAGAGACCCAGTACTTC